This T cell receptor beta chain originates from a study of blood T cell repertoires in COVID-19. For the study at large: Italy, Spain and the United States were the sources of the convalescent and acute COVID-19 samples. T cells, B-cell-depleted T cells, or PBMCs supplied cDNA or gDNA.

Per the authors' pipeline: From reference gene primer amplification, estimates of nucleated cell counts were derived. The table came from immunoSEQ multiplex PCR; TCRdb's copy has only in-frame clones and leaves some out. The V and J calls and clone size come from that table; D and trimming were worked out from the DNA. The repertoire holds some 220,000 clones, 84% seen once, with about 2.9% in the top ten. J lost 4 bases, V lost 3 bases, and 3 bases had no gene match. Germline CDR1 LNHNV, CDR2 YYDKDF (reference sequence). This CDR3 is built from 15 residues. Sequenced material: peripheral blood. This chain connects TRBV15 to TRBJ1-6, with 7 positions matching TRBD1. The TCR comes from a woman aged 30 to 39 who had recovered from COVID-19. CDR3 DNA: TGTGCCACCAGCAGCGGGGGACAGTATAATTCACCCCTCCACTTT. Its translation: CATSSGGQYNSPLHF.